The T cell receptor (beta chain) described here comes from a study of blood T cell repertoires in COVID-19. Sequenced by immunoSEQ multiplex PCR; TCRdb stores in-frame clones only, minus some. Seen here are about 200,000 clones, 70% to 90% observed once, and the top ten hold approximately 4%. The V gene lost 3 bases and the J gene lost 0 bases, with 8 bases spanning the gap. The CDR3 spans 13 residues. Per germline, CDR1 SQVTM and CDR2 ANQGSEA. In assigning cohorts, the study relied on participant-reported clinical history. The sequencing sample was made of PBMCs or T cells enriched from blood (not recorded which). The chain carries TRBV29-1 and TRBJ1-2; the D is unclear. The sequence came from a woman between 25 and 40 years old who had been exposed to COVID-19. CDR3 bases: TGCAGCGTTGAGGTCAGGACTAACTATGGCTACACCTTC. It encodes CSVEVRTNYGYTF.